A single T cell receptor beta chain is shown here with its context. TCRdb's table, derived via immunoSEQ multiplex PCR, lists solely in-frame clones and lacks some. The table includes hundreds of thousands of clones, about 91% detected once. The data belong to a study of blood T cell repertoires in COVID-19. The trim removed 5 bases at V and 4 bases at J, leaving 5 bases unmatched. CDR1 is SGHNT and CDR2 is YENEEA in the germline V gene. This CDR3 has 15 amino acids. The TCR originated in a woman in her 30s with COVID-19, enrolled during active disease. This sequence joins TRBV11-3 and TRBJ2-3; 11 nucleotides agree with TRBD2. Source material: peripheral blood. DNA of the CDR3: TGTGCCAGCAGCCTAGCGGGGGGCTTCGCAGATACGCAGTATTTT. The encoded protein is CASSLAGGFADTQYF.